A selection of T cell receptor beta chains follows, all from one sample in a study of glioma-infiltrating T cells after dendritic cell vaccination. Data came from immunoSEQ multiplex PCR; TCRdb stores just in-frame clones and leaves some out. The sample has over 70,000 clones, about 80% seen once; the top ten hold about 2.1%. Sequenced material: blood, taken before dendritic cell vaccination. These receptors were obtained from a human donor with glioblastoma. The CDR3 runs from the conserved cysteine through the conserved F or W. D genes are given only for firm matches. Expanded clones are given a class, and other clones once, few, many or no size at all.

.	TRBV7-8	TRBJ1-1	.	TGTGCCAGCAGCGTGACAGTGAACACTGAAGCTTTCTTT	CASSVTVNTEAFF
TRBD2	TRBV18	TRBJ2-2	.	TGTGCCAGTTCGAGCGGGAGCGGTACCGGGGAGCTGTTTTTT	CASSSGSGTGELFF
TRBD2	TRBV5-1	TRBJ2-1	.	TGCGCCAGCAGCTTGGGGGGACTAGCCTCAAGCTCCTACAATGAGCAGTTCTTC	CASSLGGLASSSYNEQFF
TRBD2	TRBV6-5	TRBJ2-2	.	TGTGCCAGCACCTCTAGCGGGAACACCGGGGAGCTGTTTTTT	CASTSSGNTGELFF
.	TRBV5-4	TRBJ2-2	.	TGTGCCAGCAGCTTGGGTTGGGACATCAGCACCGGGGAGCTGTTTTTT	CASSLGWDISTGELFF
.	TRBV19	TRBJ1-2	.	TGTGCCAGTAGTATAGACCGGGATGATGGCTACACCTTC	CASSIDRDDGYTF
TRBD2	TRBV28	TRBJ2-4	once	TGTGCCAGCAGTTCCAAGACTAGCGGTGGAAACATTCAGTACTTC	CASSSKTSGGNIQYF
.	TRBV10-3	TRBJ1-5	.	TGTGCCATCAGTGAGTCCAGGAATCAGCCCCAGCATTTT	CAISESRNQPQHF
TRBD1	TRBV5-1	TRBJ2-6	.	TGCGCCAGCAGCACCCGGGACAGGGGGCTCGACGTCCTGACTTTC	CASSTRDRGLDVLTF
TRBD2	TRBV19	TRBJ2-5	.	TGTGCCAGTAGCCGGCGGGGGGAGAAACAAGAGACCCAGTACTTC	CASSRRGEKQETQYF
TRBD1	TRBV6-5	TRBJ1-5	.	TGTGCCAGCAGTTACTCGACAGGGAGCAATCAGCCCCAGCATTTT	CASSYSTGSNQPQHF
TRBD1	TRBV10-1	TRBJ2-3	.	TGCGCCAGCAGTGAACCCCGGATGGGACAGGGGGCGAATACGCAGTATTTT	CASSEPRMGQGANTQYF
TRBD2	TRBV6-1	TRBJ2-5	.	TGTGCCAGCAGTGAAGTAACGGGGGGGAGGGAGACCCAGTACTTC	CASSEVTGGRETQYF
.	TRBV4-2	TRBJ1-6	.	TGTGCCAGCAGCGTAAGGGGAAGCAATTCACCCCTCCACTTT	CASSVRGSNSPLHF
.	TRBV19	TRBJ1-1	.	TGTGCCAGTATCGCCGGCGGGCTACATGAAGCTTTCTTT	CASIAGGLHEAFF
.	TRBV30	TRBJ1-3	.	TGTGCCTGGAGGGGCTCTGGCTCCAACACCATATATTTT	CAWRGSGSNTIYF
TRBD1	TRBV5-1	TRBJ2-7	.	TGCGCCAGCAGCTTGGGGACAGGCCTCTCCTACGAGCAGTACTTC	CASSLGTGLSYEQYF
TRBD1	TRBV11-2	TRBJ2-6	.	TGTGCCAGCAGCTTAGATGTCCAGGGGGCCTTCTCCTCTGGGGCCAACGTCCTGACTTTC	CASSLDVQGAFSSGANVLTF
.	TRBV14	TRBJ2-4	.	TGTGCCAGCAGCCAAGAGAGGGGGTGGGACATTCAGTACTTC	CASSQERGWDIQYF
TRBD2	TRBV7-2	TRBJ2-1	.	TGTGCCAGCAGCCCCGGATATACTAGCGGGGTAAGCTCCTACAATGAGCAGTTCTTC	CASSPGYTSGVSSYNEQFF
.	TRBV6-5	TRBJ1-6	.	TGTGCCAGCAGTTACTCTTTTACGGTGAATTCACCCCTCCACTTT	CASSYSFTVNSPLHF
TRBD1	TRBV7-9	TRBJ2-1	once	TGTGCCAGCAGCTTAATGGACAGGTGGAATGAGCAGTTCTTC	CASSLMDRWNEQFF
TRBD1	TRBV7-7	TRBJ2-1	.	TGTGCCAGCAGCTCAGGTGGGACAGGGCGCCGGGAGCAGTTCTTC	CASSSGGTGRREQFF
.	TRBV7-3	TRBJ2-1	.	TGTGCCAGCAGCCCGGACTATAGCTCCTACAATGAGCAGTTCTTC	CASSPDYSSYNEQFF